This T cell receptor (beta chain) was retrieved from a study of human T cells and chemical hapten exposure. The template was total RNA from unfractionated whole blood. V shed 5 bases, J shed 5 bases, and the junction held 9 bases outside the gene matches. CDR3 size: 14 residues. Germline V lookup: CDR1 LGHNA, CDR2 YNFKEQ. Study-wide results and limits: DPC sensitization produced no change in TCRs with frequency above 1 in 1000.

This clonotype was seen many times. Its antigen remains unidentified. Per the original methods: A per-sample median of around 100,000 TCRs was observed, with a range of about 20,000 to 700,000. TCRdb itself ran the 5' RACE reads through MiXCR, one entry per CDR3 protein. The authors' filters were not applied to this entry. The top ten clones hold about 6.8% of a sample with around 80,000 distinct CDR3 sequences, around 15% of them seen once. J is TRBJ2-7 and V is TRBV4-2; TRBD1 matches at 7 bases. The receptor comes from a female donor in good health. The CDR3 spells CASSSATGTNEQYF. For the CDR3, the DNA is TGTGCCAGCAGCTCAGCGACAGGGACAAACGAGCAGTACTTC.